Only a few counts were recorded for the clone carrying this T cell receptor (beta chain). Its antigen is still unknown. The data belong to a study of cytomegalovirus exposure and HLA in healthy donors. Points from the study as a whole: A later analysis by the authors found several of the most significant clusters apparently linked to common viral pathogens.

Trimming cost V 2 bases and J 5 bases; bases outside gene matches: 4. Germline values: CDR1 SGDLS, CDR2 YYNGEE. The CDR3 contains 15 residues. PCR employed 60 Vbeta and 13 Jbeta primers. Here immunoSEQ multiplex PCR was the method, and the copy in TCRdb shows in-frame clones only, minus some. The profile shows about 110,000 clones, more than 70% of them singletons. The chain links TRBV9 to TRBJ2-1; 10 bases are shared with TRBD1. The clonotype originates from a man younger than 40 in good health and CMV-seronegative. Sequencing used PBMCs. The chain's CDR3 is CASSVGQGGNNEQFF. DNA for the CDR3: TGTGCCAGCAGCGTCGGACAGGGGGGTAACAATGAGCAGTTCTTC.